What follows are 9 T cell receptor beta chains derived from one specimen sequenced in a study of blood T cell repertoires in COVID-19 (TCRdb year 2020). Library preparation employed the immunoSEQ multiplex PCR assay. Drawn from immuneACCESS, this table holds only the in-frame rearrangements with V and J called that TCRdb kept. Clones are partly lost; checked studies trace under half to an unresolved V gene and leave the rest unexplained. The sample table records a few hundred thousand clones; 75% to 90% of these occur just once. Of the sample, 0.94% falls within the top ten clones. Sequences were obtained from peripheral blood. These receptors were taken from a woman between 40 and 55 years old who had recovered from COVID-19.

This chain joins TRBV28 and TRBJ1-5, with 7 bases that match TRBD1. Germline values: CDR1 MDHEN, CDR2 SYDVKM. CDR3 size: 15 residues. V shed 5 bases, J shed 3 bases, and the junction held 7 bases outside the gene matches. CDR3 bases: TGTGCCAGCAGTGGCAAACAGGGGTTCAATCAGCCCCAGCATTTT. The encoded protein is CASSGKQGFNQPQHF.

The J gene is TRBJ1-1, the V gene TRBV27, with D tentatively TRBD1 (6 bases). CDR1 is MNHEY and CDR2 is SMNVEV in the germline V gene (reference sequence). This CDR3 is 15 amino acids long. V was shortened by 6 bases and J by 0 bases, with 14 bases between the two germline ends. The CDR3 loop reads CASRLGTPVNTEAFF. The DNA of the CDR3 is TGTGCCAGCAGACTGGGGACACCAGTGAACACTGAAGCTTTCTTT.

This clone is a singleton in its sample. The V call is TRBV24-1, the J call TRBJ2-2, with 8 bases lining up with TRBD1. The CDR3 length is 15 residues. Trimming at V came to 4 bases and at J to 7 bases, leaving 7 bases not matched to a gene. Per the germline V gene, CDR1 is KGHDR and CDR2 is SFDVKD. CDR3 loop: CATSDPTQGDGELFF. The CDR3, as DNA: TGTGCCACCAGTGACCCGACACAGGGGGACGGGGAGCTGTTTTTT.

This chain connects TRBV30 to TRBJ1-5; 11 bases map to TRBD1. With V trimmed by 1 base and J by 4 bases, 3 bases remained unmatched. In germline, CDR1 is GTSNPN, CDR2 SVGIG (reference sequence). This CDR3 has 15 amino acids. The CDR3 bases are TGTGCCTGGAGTGCGGGGACAGGGGGAAATCAGCCCCAGCATTTT. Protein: CAWSAGTGGNQPQHF.

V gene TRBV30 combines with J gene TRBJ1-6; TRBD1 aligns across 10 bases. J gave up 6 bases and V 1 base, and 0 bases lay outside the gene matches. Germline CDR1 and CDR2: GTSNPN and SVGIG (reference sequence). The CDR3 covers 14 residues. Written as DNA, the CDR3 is TGTGCCTGGAGTGGGACAGGGGGTAATTCACCCCTCCACTTT. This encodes CAWSGTGGNSPLHF.

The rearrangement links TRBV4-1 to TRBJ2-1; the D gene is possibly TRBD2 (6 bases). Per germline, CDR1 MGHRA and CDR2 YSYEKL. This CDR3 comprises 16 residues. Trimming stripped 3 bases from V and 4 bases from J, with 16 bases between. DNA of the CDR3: TGCGCCAGCAGCCAGCTCGGGAGACTGTCTTACAATGAGCAGTTCTTC. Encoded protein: CASSQLGRLSYNEQFF.

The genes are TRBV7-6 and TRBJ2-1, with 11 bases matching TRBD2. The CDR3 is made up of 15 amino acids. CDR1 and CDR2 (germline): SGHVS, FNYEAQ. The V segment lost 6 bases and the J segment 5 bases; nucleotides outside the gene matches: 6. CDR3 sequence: CASRPGTSGNNEQFF. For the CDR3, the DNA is TGTGCCAGCAGACCCGGGACTAGCGGAAACAATGAGCAGTTCTTC.

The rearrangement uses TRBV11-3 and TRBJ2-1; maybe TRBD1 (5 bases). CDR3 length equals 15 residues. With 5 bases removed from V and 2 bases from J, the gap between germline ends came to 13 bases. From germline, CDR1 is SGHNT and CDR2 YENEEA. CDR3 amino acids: CASSRGRGPYNEQFF. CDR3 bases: TGTGCCAGCAGCCGCGGTAGGGGCCCCTACAATGAGCAGTTCTTC.

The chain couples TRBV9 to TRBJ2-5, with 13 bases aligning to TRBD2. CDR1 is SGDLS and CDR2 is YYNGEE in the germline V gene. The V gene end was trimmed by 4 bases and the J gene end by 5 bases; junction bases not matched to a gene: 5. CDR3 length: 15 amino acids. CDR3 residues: CASSPRLAGGETQYF. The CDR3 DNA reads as TGTGCCAGCAGCCCCCGACTAGCGGGAGGTGAGACCCAGTACTTC.